The clone carrying this T cell receptor (beta chain) was found a few times. Deletions cut 2 bases from V and 5 bases from J, with 12 bases between. Germline lookup yields CDR1 MDHEN and CDR2 SYDVKM. This CDR3 is built from 14 residues. The sample belongs to a study of blood T cell repertoires in COVID-19. Study as a whole: Samples representing acute and convalescent COVID-19 were sourced from the United States, Italy and Spain. From T cells, B-cell-depleted T cells, or PBMCs came the material, which was cDNA or gDNA.

Some clones are missing from TCRdb's copy, which holds only in-frame ones; the method was immunoSEQ multiplex PCR. This sample yields some 82,000 clones, of which over 70% are seen a single time; around 36% belongs to the top ten. The chain links TRBV28 to TRBJ2-5; TRBD2 is a possible D gene (7 bases). Sequences were obtained from peripheral blood. This TCR was recovered from an elderly man with active or convalescent COVID-19. This CDR3 reads CASSLAGARETQYF. For the CDR3, the DNA is TGTGCCAGCAGTTTAGCGGGGGCCAGGGAGACCCAGTACTTC.